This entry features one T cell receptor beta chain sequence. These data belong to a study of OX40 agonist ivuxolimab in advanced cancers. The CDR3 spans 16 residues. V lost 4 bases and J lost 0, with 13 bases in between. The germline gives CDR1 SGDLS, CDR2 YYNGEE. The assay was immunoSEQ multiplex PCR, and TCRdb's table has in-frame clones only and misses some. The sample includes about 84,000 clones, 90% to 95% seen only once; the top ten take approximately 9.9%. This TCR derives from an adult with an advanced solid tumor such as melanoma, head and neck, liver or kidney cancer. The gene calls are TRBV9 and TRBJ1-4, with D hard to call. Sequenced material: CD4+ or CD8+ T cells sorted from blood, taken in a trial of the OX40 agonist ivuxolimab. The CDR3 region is CASSLDGPSTNEKLFF. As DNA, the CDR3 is TGTGCCAGCAGCTTGGACGGACCTTCAACTAATGAAAAACTGTTTTTT.